Described below is a single T cell receptor beta chain sequence and its context. Authors' data handling: Amplification from reference gene primers served as the basis for estimated nucleated cell counts. The assay was immunoSEQ multiplex PCR, and TCRdb's table has in-frame clones only and misses some. The V and J calls and clone size were taken over from that table, and D and trimming were inferred from the DNA. Of around 88,000 clones listed, 70% to 90% are singletons. The data belong to a study of blood T cell repertoires in COVID-19. Study context: Material from acute and convalescent COVID-19 was sourced from the United States, Italy and Spain. From T cells, B-cell-depleted T cells, or PBMCs came the material, which was cDNA or gDNA.

The junction had 10 bases not matched to a gene; V was cut back by 4 bases and J by 4 bases. Germline CDR1 and CDR2: SGHTA and FQGTGA. The CDR3 has 19 residues. The source is a woman of 80 years or more with acute or convalescent COVID-19. This chain links TRBV7-3 with TRBJ2-1, with TRBD2 matching over 16 bases. Sequenced: peripheral blood. The CDR3 sequence is CASSSWGLAGGPGYNEQFF. Written as DNA, the CDR3 is TGTGCCAGCAGCTCATGGGGACTAGCGGGAGGGCCGGGTTACAATGAGCAGTTCTTC.